The 20 T cell receptor beta chains listed next were all sequenced from one sample in a study of Ad26.COV2.S vaccination and SARS-CoV-2 variants. Treatment defined: roughly 20 received Ad26.COV2.S at low or high dose, single or two shots; about 5 received placebo; per-sample allocation not given. Collection of the samples took place on day 63 after the first injection of vaccine or placebo. Generated by immunoSEQ multiplex PCR, the TCRdb table keeps only in-frame clones and is missing some. The sample has around 270,000 clones, roughly nine tenths seen once. The sequenced sample was peripheral blood, obtained in a trial of Ad26.COV2.S vaccine versus placebo. These receptors were obtained from a person aged 18-60 years who received the Ad26.COV2.S COVID-19 vaccine or a placebo.

This clone occurred a few times. The V gene is TRBV7-2, the J gene TRBJ1-1; D possibly corresponds to TRBD1 (6 bases). Germline assignment: CDR1 SGHTA and CDR2 FQGNSA. The ends were cut back, 2 bases at V and 6 bases at J, with 10 bases in the middle. The CDR3 extends over 13 amino acids. For the CDR3, the DNA is TGTGCCAGCAGCTTATTTGGGGGCGCTGAAGCTTTCTTT. This sequence encodes CASSLFGGAEAFF.

This chain joins TRBV11-2 and TRBJ2-5; TRBD1 or TRBD2 may be the D gene (5 bases each). CDR3 size: 17 residues. The germline CDR1 and CDR2 sequences are SGHAT and FQNNGV. The germline V and J ends were trimmed by 5 bases and 0 bases, with 19 bases remaining between them. This CDR3 reads CASSGGTRLGHQETQYF. The CDR3 coding sequence is TGTGCCAGCAGCGGGGGTACCAGACTGGGACACCAAGAGACCCAGTACTTC.

This clone was recorded a few times. The chain has TRBV29-1 and TRBJ2-7, with 8 bases lining up with TRBD2. The germline CDR1 and CDR2 sequences are SQVTM and ANQGSEA. There are 15 residues in the CDR3. The V and J ends lost 3 bases and 1 base, in that order; junction bases with no gene match: 8. CDR3 sequence: CSVDCGGGRSYEQYF. The DNA for the CDR3 is TGCAGCGTTGATTGTGGCGGGGGGCGGTCCTACGAGCAGTACTTC.

The chain employs TRBV6-6 and TRBJ2-7; 7 positions agree with TRBD1. The CDR3 is made up of 14 amino acids. Germline V gene lookup returns CDR1 MNHNY and CDR2 SVGAGI (reference sequence). Unmatched junction bases numbered 8, after V lost 5 bases and J lost 4 bases. CDR3 residues: CASSGSTGKYEQYF. The DNA of the CDR3 is TGTGCCAGCAGTGGGTCGACAGGGAAGTACGAGCAGTACTTC.

The chain uses TRBV27 and TRBJ2-3; 9 bases line up with TRBD2. V gave up 5 bases and J gave up 0 bases; unmatched junction bases: 6. This CDR3 contains 16 residues. Germline V gene sequence: CDR1 MNHEY, CDR2 SMNVEV (reference sequence). DNA for the CDR3: TGTGCCAGCAGTCTTCTAGCGGGGTATAGCACAGATACGCAGTATTTT. Amino acid sequence: CASSLLAGYSTDTQYF.

The chain links TRBV20-1 to TRBJ2-4; TRBD1 matches at 7 bases. CDR1 is DFQATT, CDR2 SNEGSKA, per germline (reference sequence). The trim removed 6 bases at V and 2 bases at J, leaving 13 bases unmatched. CDR3 length: 16 amino acids. CDR3 DNA: TGCAGTGCAAGTACAAGGGGGCGGATAACCAAAAACATTCAGTACTTC. This codes for CSASTRGRITKNIQYF.

V gene TRBV6-2 or TRBV6-3 combines with J gene TRBJ2-7; 8 bases fit TRBD1. Per the germline V gene, CDR1 is MNHEY and CDR2 is SVGEGT. V gave up 4 bases and J gave up 5 bases; unmatched junction bases: 7. This CDR3 is built from 14 residues. The CDR3 nucleotides read TGTGCCAGCAGTTTTGACAGGGGTGTCGACGAGCAGTACTTC. Translation: CASSFDRGVDEQYF.

The genes are TRBV7-2 and TRBJ2-2, with a possible D match to TRBD1 (6 bases). This CDR3 is 15 amino acids long. With 2 bases removed from V and 6 bases from J, the gap between germline ends came to 13 bases. Germline CDR1 is SGHTA and CDR2 is FQGNSA. The DNA of the CDR3 is TGTGCCAGCAGCTTAAGGGGGAGTTTCGCCGGGGAGCTGTTTTTT. Translation gives CASSLRGSFAGELFF.

The chain combines TRBV11-3 with TRBJ2-1; tentatively, D is TRBD1 (6 bases). The length of the CDR3 is 15 residues. V was pared by 2 bases and J by 8 bases, with 16 bases between. Germline V gene sequence: CDR1 SGHNT, CDR2 YENEEA. The DNA for the CDR3 is TGTGCCAGCAGCTTAAGGGGGTTGGGGTGGGATGAGCAGTTCTTC. It codes for CASSLRGLGWDEQFF.

The CDR3 nucleotides read TGCAGTGCTAGTGATGGGGCTCGGCGGACTAATGAAAAACTGTTTTTT. This codes for CSASDGARRTNEKLFF. V is TRBV20-1 and J is TRBJ1-4, with TRBD1 as a possible D gene (5 bases). In germline, CDR1 is DFQATT, CDR2 SNEGSKA (reference sequence). This CDR3 is 16 amino acids long. Trimming left V 3 bases short and J 2 bases short, with 16 bases between.

This clone was seen only a few times. This chain connects TRBV9 to TRBJ2-2; possibly TRBD1 or TRBD2 for D (5 bases each). V was clipped by 7 bases and J by 4 bases, with 11 bases between them. The CDR3 loop spans 13 amino acids. Germline values: CDR1 SGDLS, CDR2 YYNGEE. DNA for the CDR3: TGTGCCAGCCGTCTTGGGGGCACCGGGGAGCTGTTTTTT. This sequence encodes CASRLGGTGELFF.

The chain is built from TRBV29-1 and TRBJ2-5; maybe TRBD2 (5 bases). Germline V CDR1 and CDR2: SQVTM, ANQGSEA. The CDR3 is made up of 12 amino acids. Between the trimmed V and J ends, which lost 3 bases and 5 bases, there was a span of 10 bases. In DNA, the CDR3 is TGCAGCGTTGAGGTGGGAGCGGAGACCCAGTACTTC. Residues: CSVEVGAETQYF.

The J gene is TRBJ1-1, the V gene TRBV7-2, with D possibly being TRBD1 (6 bases). Germline CDR1 and CDR2: SGHTA and FQGNSA. V gave up 1 base and J gave up 5 bases, with 14 bases separating them. The CDR3 runs to 15 residues. The CDR3 DNA reads TGTGCCAGCAGCTTAGTGCCAGGGGCGGGAACTGAAGCTTTCTTT. Translating it yields CASSLVPGAGTEAFF.

The chain recombines TRBV7-6 with TRBJ1-2, with D unresolved. The CDR3 runs to 12 residues. Germline-derived CDR1 and CDR2 are SGHVS and FNYEAQ. The V end lost 5 bases, the J end lost 7 bases, and 11 bases lay between the germline ends. DNA for the CDR3: TGTGCCAGCAGCCCCGGAGGCGGTGGCTACACCTTC. Encoded protein: CASSPGGGGYTF.

This chain connects TRBV19 to TRBJ1-2; D gene uncertain. Looked up from germline, CDR1 is LNHDA and CDR2 is SQIVND (reference sequence). The length of the CDR3 is 12 residues. The V end was cut by 5 bases, the J end by 5 bases, with 9 bases between. The CDR3 sequence: CASSPKGYGYTF. CDR3 DNA sequence: TGTGCCAGTAGTCCCAAAGGGTATGGCTACACCTTC.

The rearrangement links TRBV5-1 to TRBJ2-2, with 7 bases lining up with TRBD1. Germline V lookup: CDR1 SGHRS, CDR2 YFSETQ. V lost 0 bases and J lost 5; bases outside the gene matches: 4. This CDR3 contains 15 residues. The CDR3 reads CASSLGTGETGELFF. The CDR3 DNA reads TGCGCCAGCAGCTTGGGAACAGGGGAAACCGGGGAGCTGTTTTTT. Based on the CDR3 plus reference TRBV5-1 and TRBJ2-2, the full variable domain is KAGVTQTPRYLIKTRGQQVTLSCSPISGHRSVSWYQQTPGQGLQFLFEYFSETQRNKGNFPGRFSGRQFSNSRSEMNVSTLELGDSALYLCASSLGTGETGELFFGEGSRLTVL.

This chain joins TRBV24-1 and TRBJ1-1; D not resolved. Trimming stripped 7 bases from V and 1 base from J, with 9 bases between. Per the germline V gene, CDR1 is KGHDR and CDR2 is SFDVKD. This CDR3 is built from 13 residues. The chain's CDR3 is CATRAATNTEAFF. The CDR3, as DNA: TGTGCCACCAGGGCAGCGACGAACACTGAAGCTTTCTTT.

V usage is TRBV6-2 or TRBV6-3 and J usage is TRBJ2-7; TRBD1 matches at 7 bases. Germline CDR1 is MNHEY and CDR2 is SVGEGT. J lost 4 bases, V lost 9 bases, and 3 bases had no gene match. This CDR3 region has 11 residues. CDR3 amino acids: CASSRGYEQYF. CDR3 bases: TGTGCCAGTAGCAGGGGGTACGAGCAGTACTTC.

The chain carries TRBV24-1 and TRBJ1-4; 10 bases map to TRBD1. The CDR3 loop spans 16 amino acids. The V segment lost 3 bases and the J segment 7 bases; nucleotides outside the gene matches: 7. Looked up from germline, CDR1 is KGHDR and CDR2 is SFDVKD. CDR3 nucleotides: TGTGCCACCAGTGATGGGGGGACAGGGGCCGCTGAAAAACTGTTTTTT. Translating it yields CATSDGGTGAAEKLFF.

The chain links TRBV11-2 to TRBJ2-5; D is unclear. V lost 4 bases to trimming and J lost 6 bases, with 3 bases between them. Germline lookup yields CDR1 SGHAT and CDR2 FQNNGV. This CDR3 is 10 amino acids long. The CDR3 loop reads CASSSKTQYF. CDR3 nucleotides: TGTGCCAGCAGCTCGAAGACCCAGTACTTC.